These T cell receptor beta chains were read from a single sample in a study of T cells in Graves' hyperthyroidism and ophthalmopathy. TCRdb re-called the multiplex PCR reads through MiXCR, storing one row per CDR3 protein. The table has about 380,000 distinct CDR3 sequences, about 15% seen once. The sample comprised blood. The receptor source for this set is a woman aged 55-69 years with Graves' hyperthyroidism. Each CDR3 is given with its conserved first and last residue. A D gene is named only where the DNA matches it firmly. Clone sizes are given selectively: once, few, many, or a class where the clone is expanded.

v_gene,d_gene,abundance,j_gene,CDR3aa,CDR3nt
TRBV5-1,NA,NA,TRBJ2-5,CASSTRAPKGTQYF,TGCGCCAGCAGCACCCGGGCTCCCAAGGGGACCCAGTACTTC
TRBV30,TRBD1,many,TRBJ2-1,CAEGQGGLNEQFF,TGTGCAGAGGGACAGGGCGGCTTAAATGAGCAGTTCTTC
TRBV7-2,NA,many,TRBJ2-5,CASSARGAETQYF,TGTGCCAGCAGCGCCAGGGGGGCTGAGACCCAGTACTTC
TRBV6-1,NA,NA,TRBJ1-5,CASSKRGGNGPQHF,TGTGCCAGCAGTAAGAGAGGAGGGAATGGGCCCCAGCATTTT
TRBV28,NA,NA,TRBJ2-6,CASSLGGRAGANVLTF,TGTGCCAGCAGCCTGGGGGGCAGGGCTGGGGCCAACGTCCTGACTTTC
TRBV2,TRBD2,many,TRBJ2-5,CASSTTSRETQYF,TGTGCCAGCAGTACGACTAGCAGGGAGACCCAGTACTTC
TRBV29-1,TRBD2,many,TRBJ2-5,CSVEPSGSRETQYF,TGCAGCGTTGAACCCAGCGGGAGTAGGGAGACCCAGTACTTC
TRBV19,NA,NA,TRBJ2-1,CASSIGDWNEQFF,TGTGCCAGTAGTATCGGGGACTGGAATGAGCAGTTCTTC
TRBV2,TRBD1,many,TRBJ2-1,CASSPRQGVDNEQFF,TGTGCCAGCAGCCCCCGGCAGGGGGTTGACAATGAGCAGTTCTTC
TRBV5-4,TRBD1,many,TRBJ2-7,CASSRPGQENSYEQYF,TGTGCCAGCAGCCGCCCGGGACAGGAGAACTCCTACGAGCAGTACTTC
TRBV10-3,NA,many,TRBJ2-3,CAIRSGERTDTQYF,TGTGCCATCAGATCGGGCGAGAGAACAGATACGCAGTATTTT
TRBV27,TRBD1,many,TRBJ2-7,CASSPTGDRLPEQYF,TGTGCCAGCAGTCCTACCGGGGACAGGCTACCCGAGCAGTACTTC
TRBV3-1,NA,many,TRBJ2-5,CASSQDLETQYF,TGTGCCAGCAGCCAAGATCTGGAGACCCAGTACTTC
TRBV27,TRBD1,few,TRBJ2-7,CASISEGQGPYEQYF,TGTGCCAGCATCTCTGAGGGACAGGGTCCCTACGAGCAGTACTTC
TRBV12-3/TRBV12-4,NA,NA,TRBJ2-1,CASSLSGDSYNEQFF,TGTGCCAGCAGTTTATCGGGGGACAGCTACAATGAGCAGTTCTTC
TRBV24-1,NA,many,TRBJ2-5,CATSDEDGLGQVGQYF,TGTGCCACCAGTGATGAGGACGGCCTGGGGCAAGTTGGCCAGTACTTC
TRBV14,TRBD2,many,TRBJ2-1,CASSQSEPGLVNEQFF,TGTGCCAGCAGCCAATCCGAACCGGGACTAGTCAATGAGCAGTTCTTC
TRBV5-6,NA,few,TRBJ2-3,CASSLGQREPNPDTQYF,TGTGCCAGCAGCTTGGGGCAAAGAGAACCCAATCCAGATACGCAGTATTTT
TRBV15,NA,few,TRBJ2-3,CATSRGLGGTDTQYF,TGTGCCACCAGCAGGGGTCTTGGGGGTACAGATACGCAGTATTTT
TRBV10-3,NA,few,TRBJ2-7,CAIGDPYEQYF,TGTGCCATCGGCGATCCTTACGAGCAGTACTTC
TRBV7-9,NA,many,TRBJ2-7,CASSFPGVHEQYF,TGTGCCAGCAGCTTTCCAGGGGTTCACGAGCAGTACTTC
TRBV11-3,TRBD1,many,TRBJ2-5,CASGDRQGVRTQYF,TGTGCCAGCGGCGACAGACAGGGGGTCCGAACCCAGTACTTC
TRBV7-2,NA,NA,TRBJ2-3,CASSWGGGTDTQYF,TGCGCCAGCAGCTGGGGCGGGGGCACAGATACGCAGTATTTT
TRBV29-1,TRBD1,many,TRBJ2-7,CSVLPSGQISYEQYF,TGCAGCGTCCTTCCTTCGGGACAGATCTCCTACGAGCAGTACTTC
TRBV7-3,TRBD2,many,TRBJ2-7,CASSHSAGVSEQYF,TGTGCCAGCAGCCATTCAGCGGGAGTCAGCGAGCAGTACTTC
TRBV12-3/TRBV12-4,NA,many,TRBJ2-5,CASRLGELGETQYF,TGTGCCAGCAGGCTAGGGGAGCTCGGAGAGACCCAGTACTTC
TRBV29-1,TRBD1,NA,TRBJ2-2,CSVDTGTGSTGELFF,TGCAGCGTTGACACCGGGACAGGGAGTACCGGGGAGCTGTTTTTT
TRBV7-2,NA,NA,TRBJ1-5,CASSLGPRGLNQPQHF,TGTGCCAGCAGCTTAGGGCCACGAGGACTTAATCAGCCCCAGCATTTT
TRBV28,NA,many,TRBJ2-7,CASSPAGGLSYEQYF,TGTGCCAGCAGTCCCGCAGGGGGACTCTCCTACGAGCAGTACTTC
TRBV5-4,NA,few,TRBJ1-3,CAISDRSSGNTIYF,TGTGCCATCTCCGACAGGAGCTCTGGAAACACCATATATTTT
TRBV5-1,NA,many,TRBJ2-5,CASSVYGGQETQYF,TGCGCCAGCAGCGTATACGGGGGCCAAGAGACCCAGTACTTC
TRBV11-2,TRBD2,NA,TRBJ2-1,CASSLTSYNEQFF,TGTGCCAGCAGCTTGACTAGCTATAATGAGCAGTTCTTC
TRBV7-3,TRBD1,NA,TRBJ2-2,CASGRQGANTGELFF,TGTGCCAGCGGCCGACAGGGGGCCAACACCGGGGAGCTGTTTTTT
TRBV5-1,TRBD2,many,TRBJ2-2,CASSLFERDNTGELFF,TGCGCCAGCAGCCTTTTTGAGCGGGATAACACCGGGGAGCTGTTTTTT
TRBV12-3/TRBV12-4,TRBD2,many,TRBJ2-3,CASSPGLAVPSTDTQYF,TGTGCCAGCAGCCCGGGACTAGCGGTCCCCAGCACAGATACGCAGTATTTT
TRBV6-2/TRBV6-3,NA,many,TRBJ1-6,CASTELTAYGRNSPLHF,TGTGCCAGCACCGAGTTGACAGCCTACGGGCGGAATTCACCCCTCCACTTT
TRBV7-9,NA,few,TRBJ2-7,CASSLLSVASYEQYF,TGTGCCAGCAGCTTACTCAGCGTAGCATCCTACGAGCAGTACTTC
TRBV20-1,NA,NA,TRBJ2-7,CSARDLQGGPYEQYF,TGCAGTGCTAGAGATCTCCAGGGGGGCCCCTACGAGCAGTACTTC
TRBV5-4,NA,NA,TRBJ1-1,CASSFQQLNTEAFF,TGTGCCAGCAGCTTTCAACAGCTGAACACTGAAGCTTTCTTT
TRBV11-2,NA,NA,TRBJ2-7,CASSPRQTYEQYF,TGTGCCAGCAGCCCCAGACAGACATACGAGCAGTACTTC
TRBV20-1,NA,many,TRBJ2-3,CSARGLVGTASTDTQYF,TGCAGTGCTAGAGGGTTGGTGGGAACCGCTAGCACAGATACGCAGTATTTT
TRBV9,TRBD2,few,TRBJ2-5,CASSPRLTSTQETQYF,TGTGCCAGCAGCCCCCGGTTGACTAGCACCCAAGAGACCCAGTACTTC
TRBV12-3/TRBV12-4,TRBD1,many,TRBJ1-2,CASSLAVGTGGGYGYTF,TGTGCCAGCAGTTTAGCCGTTGGGACAGGGGGAGGTTATGGCTACACCTTC
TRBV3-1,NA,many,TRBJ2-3,CASSSPLPATQYF,TGTGCCAGCAGCTCCCCCCTCCCGGCTACGCAGTATTTT
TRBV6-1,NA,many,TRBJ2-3,CASSEGVSGSRDTQYF,TGTGCCAGCAGTGAAGGTGTTTCGGGGAGTAGAGATACGCAGTATTTT
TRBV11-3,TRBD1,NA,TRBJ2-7,CASSLEGDRGREQYF,TGTGCCAGCAGCTTAGAAGGGGACAGGGGGCGCGAGCAGTACTTC
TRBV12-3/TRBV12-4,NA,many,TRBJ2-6,CASSSGSGNGANVLTF,TGTGCCAGCAGTTCCGGCTCAGGGAACGGGGCCAACGTCCTGACTTTC
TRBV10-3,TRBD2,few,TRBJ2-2,CAISAPTAGETGELFF,TGTGCCATCAGTGCCCCCACAGCGGGAGAGACCGGGGAGCTGTTTTTT
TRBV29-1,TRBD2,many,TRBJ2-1,CSVEDPGVGLAGSGSYNEQFF,TGCAGCGTTGAAGATCCGGGGGTCGGACTAGCGGGATCGGGTTCCTACAATGAGCAGTTCTTC
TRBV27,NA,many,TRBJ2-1,CASSLAYNEQFF,TGTGCCAGCAGTCTCGCCTACAATGAGCAGTTCTTC
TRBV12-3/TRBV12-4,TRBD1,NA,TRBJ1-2,CASSGTGNGYTF,TGTGCCAGCAGCGGGACAGGGAACGGCTACACCTTC
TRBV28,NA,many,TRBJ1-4,CASSPRKGVEKLFF,TGTGCCAGCAGTCCCCGTAAGGGTGTCGAAAAACTGTTTTTT